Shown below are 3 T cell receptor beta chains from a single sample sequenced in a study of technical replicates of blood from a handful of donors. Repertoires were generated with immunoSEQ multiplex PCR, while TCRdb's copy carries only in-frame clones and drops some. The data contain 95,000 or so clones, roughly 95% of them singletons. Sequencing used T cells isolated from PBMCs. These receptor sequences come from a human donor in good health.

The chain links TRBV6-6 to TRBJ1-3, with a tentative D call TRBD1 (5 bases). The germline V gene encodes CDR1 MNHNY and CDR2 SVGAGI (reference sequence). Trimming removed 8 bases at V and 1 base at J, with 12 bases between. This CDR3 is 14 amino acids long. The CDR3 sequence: CASQIGESGNTIYF. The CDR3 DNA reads TGTGCCAGCCAAATAGGGGAATCTGGAAACACCATATATTTT.

The CDR3 is CASCRDRTSYEQYF. The CDR3, as DNA: TGCGCCAGCTGTCGGGACAGAACCTCCTACGAGCAGTACTTC. V is TRBV23-1 and J is TRBJ2-7; 7 nucleotides match TRBD1. TRBV23-1 is labeled an ORF, and its function is uncertain. V lost 8 bases to trimming and J lost 0 bases; unmatched junction nucleotides: 7. The CDR3 has 14 amino acids.

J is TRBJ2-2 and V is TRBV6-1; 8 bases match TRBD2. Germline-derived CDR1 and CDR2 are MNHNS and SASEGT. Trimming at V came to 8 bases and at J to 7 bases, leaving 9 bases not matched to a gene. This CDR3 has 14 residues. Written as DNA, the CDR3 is TGTGCCAGCGGGAGAACTAGCGGAAGCGGGGAGCTGTTTTTT. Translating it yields CASGRTSGSGELFF.